These 31 T cell receptor beta chains share one sample of origin, sequenced in a study of response to subunit inactivated influenza vaccine. TCRdb processed the RT-PCR reads anew with MiXCR; each CDR3 protein has one entry. The repertoire consists of about half a million distinct CDR3 sequences, with less than 30% occurring once and the leading ten covering around 1.8%. Sequencing used CD4+ T cells sorted from PBMCs, obtained about 5 days after vaccination. The receptor set was obtained from a man aged 50 or older who received an inactivated influenza vaccine.

The rearrangement uses TRBV11-3 and TRBJ2-2; 7 nucleotides match TRBD1. This CDR3 spans 16 amino acids. From germline, CDR1 is SGHNT and CDR2 YENEEA. Trimming removed 5 bases from V and 4 bases from J; junction bases left unmatched: 10. CDR3 DNA: TGTGCCAGCAGCGGACGACAGGGTCTTGGCACCGGGGAGCTGTTTTTT. Its translation is CASSGRQGLGTGELFF.

This rearrangement joins TRBV4-1 to TRBJ2-1; D not certain. The CDR3 runs to 13 residues. V was trimmed by 2 bases and J by 16 bases, leaving 18 bases between them. Germline values: CDR1 MGHRA, CDR2 YSYEKL. CDR3: CASSQLGHGSNFF. The DNA of the CDR3 is TGCGCCAGCAGCCAATTGGGTCATGGTTCCAATTTCTTC.

CDR3 in amino acids: CASSLQYRDRSNEKLFF. DNA of the CDR3: TGTGCCAGCAGCTTGCAGTATCGGGACAGGAGTAATGAAAAACTGTTTTTT. The chain carries TRBV5-6 and TRBJ1-4, with 8 bases lining up with TRBD1. The germline V gene has CDR1 SGHDT and CDR2 YYEEEE. The trim removed 1 base at V and 4 bases at J, leaving 9 bases unmatched. The CDR3 contains 17 residues. Together with reference TRBV5-6 and TRBJ1-4, the CDR3 gives the full variable domain: DAGVTQSPTHLIKTRGQQVTLRCSPKSGHDTVSWYQQALGQGPQFIFQYYEEEERQRGNFPDRFSGHQFPNYSSELNVNALLLGDSALYLCASSLQYRDRSNEKLFFGSGTQLSVL.

J is TRBJ2-7 and V is TRBV4-1, with TRBD1 identical over 8 bases. The length of the CDR3 is 15 residues. The junction had 5 bases not matched to a gene; V was cut back by 1 base and J by 3 bases. Germline-derived CDR1 and CDR2 are MGHRA and YSYEKL. CDR3 in amino acids: CASSQAGQARYEQYF. CDR3 nucleotides: TGCGCCAGCAGCCAAGCGGGACAGGCGCGCTACGAGCAGTACTTC.

The J gene is TRBJ1-5, the V gene TRBV10-3; D is perhaps TRBD1 (6 bases). The CDR3 has 17 amino acids. Germline V gene sequence: CDR1 ENHRY, CDR2 SYGVKD. V dropped 4 bases and J dropped 0 bases, with 16 bases sitting between them. The CDR3 coding sequence is TGTGCCATCAGTGCCGTCGGGGGCCAGAATAGCAATCAGCCCCAGCATTTT. Its translation is CAISAVGGQNSNQPQHF.

This clonotype turned up a few times. The gene calls are TRBV20-1 and TRBJ2-1, with unresolved D. Germline V gives CDR1 DFQATT, CDR2 SNEGSKA (reference sequence). Trimming pared 6 bases from V and 6 bases from J, leaving 12 bases between. There are 12 residues in the CDR3. Here the CDR3 reads CSAPVLLNEQFF. The DNA for the CDR3 is TGCAGTGCCCCCGTACTTCTCAATGAGCAGTTCTTC.

This clonotype was found a few times. The CDR3 nucleotides are TGTGCCAGCAGTCCAGGTACAGGGGGAGGCACTGAAGCTTTCTTT. Its translation: CASSPGTGGGTEAFF. The J gene is TRBJ1-1, the V gene TRBV12-3 or TRBV12-4, with 8 bases that match TRBD1. CDR3 length equals 15 residues. Trimming at V came to 5 bases and at J to 4 bases, leaving 9 bases not matched to a gene.

This clonotype occurred a few times. V usage is TRBV28 and J usage is TRBJ2-1; 8 bases are shared with TRBD1. CDR3 size: 16 residues. Germline V gene sequence: CDR1 MDHEN, CDR2 SYDVKM. Trimming took 4 bases from V and 11 from J; bases not matched to a gene: 16. The DNA of the CDR3 is TGTGCCAGCAGTTCGAACCGCAGGGGGCCGGTCACCAAGCAGTTCTTC. This codes for CASSSNRRGPVTKQFF.

V gene TRBV29-1 combines with J gene TRBJ2-3; TRBD2 matches at 7 bases. Germline-derived CDR1 and CDR2 are SQVTM and ANQGSEA. Unmatched junction bases numbered 7, after V lost 7 bases and J lost 3 bases. The CDR3 runs 13 residues. The CDR3 DNA sequence: TGCAGCGGGGCAGGGAGGGCAACAGATACGCAGTATTTT. Protein product: CSGAGRATDTQYF.

In this sample, this clonotype turned up a few times. The rearrangement joins TRBV4-2 to TRBJ2-5; unclear D gene. Germline assignment: CDR1 LGHNA and CDR2 YNFKEQ. V was shortened by 4 bases and J by 0 bases, with 9 bases between the two germline ends. CDR3 length equals 14 residues. The CDR3 DNA is TGTGCCAGCAGCCTCTTGAGGAACCAAGAGACCCAGTACTTC. Protein product: CASSLLRNQETQYF.

This clonotype was counted between two and nine times. The V gene is TRBV29-1, the J gene TRBJ2-7; perhaps TRBD1 as D (6 bases). Germline assignment: CDR1 SQVTM and CDR2 ANQGSEA. V lost 4 bases and J 3 bases, leaving 16 bases between the germline ends. This CDR3 has 14 amino acids. The CDR3 DNA reads TGCAGCGTTGGTCCCAGGACAGATGTCTACGAGCAGTACTTC. Translated: CSVGPRTDVYEQYF.

The V gene is TRBV28, the J gene TRBJ2-7, with 9 bases that match TRBD2. Looked up from germline, CDR1 is MDHEN and CDR2 is SYDVKM. The length of the CDR3 is 15 residues. After removal of 5 bases from V and 4 bases from J, the junction contained 9 bases not matched to a gene. The CDR3 is CASSTIAGAMYEQYF. The CDR3 DNA reads TGTGCCAGCAGTACCATAGCGGGAGCTATGTACGAGCAGTACTTC.

As concerns this clonotype: It may be a read error: a sequence one base away is much more abundant. The chain couples TRBV7-9 to TRBJ2-7; 9 nucleotides line up with TRBD1. This CDR3 is 14 amino acids long. Germline V gene lookup returns CDR1 SEHNR and CDR2 FQNEAQ (reference sequence). V trimming: 3 bases; J trimming: 4 bases; junction bases outside the gene matches: 4. CDR3 region: CASSFGTGRYEQYF. DNA for the CDR3: TGTGCCAGCAGCTTCGGGACAGGGAGGTACGAGCAGTACTTC.

The chain links TRBV7-2 to TRBJ2-7, with TRBD2 matching over 14 bases. With 0 bases clipped from V and 3 bases from J, the junction kept 4 bases outside the gene matches. CDR3 length equals 17 residues. The V gene's germline CDR1 is SGHTA and CDR2 FQGNSA. The CDR3 here is CASSLAGTSGSVYEQYF. In DNA form, the CDR3 reads TGTGCCAGCAGCTTAGCGGGGACTAGCGGGAGTGTCTACGAGCAGTACTTC.

The chain employs TRBV6-5 and TRBJ2-5; D possibly uses TRBD1 or TRBD2 (5 bases each). CDR3 size: 15 residues. Germline V gene lookup returns CDR1 MNHEY and CDR2 SVGAGI. V gave up 0 bases and J gave up 7 bases, with 15 bases separating them. CDR3 protein: CASSYSTVPAGTQYF. In nucleotides, the CDR3 is TGTGCCAGCAGTTACTCGACAGTGCCGGCGGGGACCCAGTACTTC.

With respect to this clonotype: One end of the junction varies from germline; a read error may be responsible. V is TRBV3-1 and J is TRBJ2-7, with 9 bases lining up with TRBD1. The CDR3 loop spans 13 amino acids. Germline assignment: CDR1 LGHDT and CDR2 YNNKEL (reference sequence). The DNA of the CDR3 is TGTGCCAGCAGCCAACAAAGGACAGGGGCGGTCACCTTC. Encoded protein: CASSQQRTGAVTF.

The chain links TRBV4-3 to TRBJ2-1; D unclear. The germline V gene has CDR1 LGHNA and CDR2 YSLEER. Trimming stripped 3 bases from V and 1 base from J, with 10 bases between. The CDR3 length is 15 residues. The CDR3, as DNA: TGCGCCAGCAGCCACAGTACTACATCCTACAATGAGCAGTTCTTC. Protein sequence: CASSHSTTSYNEQFF.

CDR3 residues: CASSLIGRADTQYF. In DNA form, the CDR3 reads TGCGCCAGCAGCCTCATCGGACGAGCAGATACGCAGTATTTT. The V and J genes are TRBV5-1 and TRBJ2-3; D ambiguous. The CDR3 has 14 amino acids. CDR1 is SGHRS and CDR2 is YFSETQ in the germline V gene. Trimming pared 4 bases from V and 4 bases from J, leaving 13 bases between.

This chain connects TRBV6-5 to TRBJ2-6, with TRBD1 identical over 7 bases. The CDR3 has 19 residues. V lost 4 bases to trimming and J lost 0 bases; unmatched junction nucleotides: 12. Germline lookup yields CDR1 MNHEY and CDR2 SVGAGI. This CDR3 is CASSWAVGQFSSGANVLTF. The CDR3 bases are TGTGCCAGCAGTTGGGCGGTGGGACAGTTTTCCTCTGGGGCCAACGTCCTGACTTTC.

V gene TRBV5-1 combines with J gene TRBJ2-5; 10 nucleotides align to TRBD1. The CDR3 runs 17 residues. Trimming cost V 0 bases and J 2 bases; bases outside gene matches: 7. Germline CDR1 SGHRS, CDR2 YFSETQ. The CDR3 coding sequence is TGCGCCAGCAGCTTGGGACAGGGGGCAACTAAACAAGAGACCCAGTACTTC. As protein: CASSLGQGATKQETQYF.

This clonotype was seen at least ten times. The rearrangement links TRBV12-3 or TRBV12-4 to TRBJ1-1, with 7 positions matching TRBD1. Germline trimming cut 6 bases from V and 1 base from J; bases unmatched to any gene: 5. This CDR3 is 14 amino acids long. The CDR3 bases are TGTGCCAGCAGCATGACAGGGACGAACACTGAAGCTTTCTTT. Translating gives CASSMTGTNTEAFF.

This clonotype was recorded at least ten times. The V gene is TRBV20-1, the J gene TRBJ2-1, with 9 bases matching TRBD2. CDR1 and CDR2 (germline): DFQATT, SNEGSKA (reference sequence). J gave up 0 bases and V 1 base, and 7 bases lay outside the gene matches. The CDR3 spans 17 residues. The CDR3 region is CSARGLLAGASYNEQFF. The CDR3 DNA sequence: TGCAGTGCTAGAGGGTTGTTAGCGGGGGCCTCCTACAATGAGCAGTTCTTC.

The rearrangement uses TRBV5-5 and TRBJ1-1, with a possible D match to TRBD1 (6 bases). V was cut by 5 bases and J by 3 bases, with 17 bases left in between. Per germline, CDR1 SGHKS and CDR2 YYEKEE (reference sequence). The CDR3 runs 15 residues. For the CDR3, the DNA is TGTGCCAGCAGTTTTGCGGGGGGCGGGGACACTGAAGCTTTCTTT. It codes for CASSFAGGGDTEAFF.

The V call is TRBV7-2, the J call TRBJ2-6, with D uncertain. Per the germline V gene, CDR1 is SGHTA and CDR2 is FQGNSA. The germline V and J ends were trimmed by 4 bases and 4 bases, with 11 bases remaining between them. The CDR3 contains 15 residues. The CDR3 reads CASSYSPDGANVLTF. In nucleotides, the CDR3 is TGTGCCAGCAGCTATTCCCCTGACGGGGCCAACGTCCTGACTTTC.

This clonotype was counted only a few times. In DNA, the CDR3 is TGCAGTGCAGTCAGGGACAGGGGGAATGAGCAGTTCTTC. This sequence encodes CSAVRDRGNEQFF. The chain couples TRBV20-1 to TRBJ2-1, with TRBD1 matching over 11 bases. CDR1 is DFQATT, CDR2 SNEGSKA, per germline (reference sequence). V lost 6 bases and J lost 7; bases outside the gene matches: 5. The CDR3 is made up of 13 amino acids.

In DNA, the CDR3 is TGTGCCAGCAGCTTGGGGGCCCGCACCGGGGAGCTGTTTTTT. Amino acid sequence: CASSLGARTGELFF. The chain uses TRBV11-1 and TRBJ2-2; TRBD1 might be the D (6 bases). Trimming cost V 3 bases and J 4 bases, with 9 bases left between them. The CDR3 covers 14 residues. Germline values: CDR1 SGHAT, CDR2 FQDESV (reference sequence).

V gene TRBV5-6 combines with J gene TRBJ2-4, with TRBD1 matching over 9 bases. From germline, CDR1 is SGHDT and CDR2 YYEEEE. The V and J ends lost 0 bases and 1 base, in that order; junction bases with no gene match: 5. This CDR3 spans 17 amino acids. DNA for the CDR3: TGTGCCAGCAGCTTGGTGGGACAGGGTAAGGCCAAAAACATTCAGTACTTC. Amino acids: CASSLVGQGKAKNIQYF.

This clonotype has only a few counts. The rearrangement links TRBV20-1 to TRBJ2-7, with a weak D call TRBD1 (6 bases). Germline V lookup: CDR1 DFQATT, CDR2 SNEGSKA (reference sequence). The CDR3 totals 13 residues. V lost 0 bases and J 13 bases, leaving 19 bases between the germline ends. CDR3 nucleotides: TGCAGTGCTAGAGATTGGATGGCAGGGGCTCCCTACTTC. As protein: CSARDWMAGAPYF.

The sample holds many counts of this clonotype. The genes are TRBV20-1 and TRBJ1-4; TRBD1 might be the D (6 bases). The CDR3 has 15 amino acids. The germline V gene has CDR1 DFQATT and CDR2 SNEGSKA (reference sequence). Trimming shortened V by 0 bases and J by 8 bases, and 16 bases separated the two germline ends. CDR3 in DNA: TGCAGTGCTAGAGATCCGACAGGAGCAGGGGAAAAACTGTTTTTT. Amino acid sequence: CSARDPTGAGEKLFF.

This clonotype was picked up a small number of times. J is TRBJ1-4 and V is TRBV4-3, with D perhaps matching TRBD1 (6 bases). V was shortened by 0 bases and J by 0 bases, with 11 bases between the two germline ends. There are 17 residues in the CDR3. In germline, CDR1 is LGHNA, CDR2 YSLEER. The CDR3 DNA follows: TGCGCCAGCAGCCAAGATAGGGCAGGGGCAACTAATGAAAAACTGTTTTTT. Protein product: CASSQDRAGATNEKLFF.

This clonotype was seen a single time. The gene calls are TRBV12-3 or TRBV12-4 and TRBJ1-2, with D tentatively TRBD1 (6 bases). Deletions cut 5 bases from V and 7 bases from J, with 17 bases between. The CDR3 loop spans 14 amino acids. The CDR3 loop is CASSGGGHGSGYTF. The CDR3 DNA reads TGTGCCAGCAGTGGAGGGGGACATGGATCTGGCTACACCTTC.